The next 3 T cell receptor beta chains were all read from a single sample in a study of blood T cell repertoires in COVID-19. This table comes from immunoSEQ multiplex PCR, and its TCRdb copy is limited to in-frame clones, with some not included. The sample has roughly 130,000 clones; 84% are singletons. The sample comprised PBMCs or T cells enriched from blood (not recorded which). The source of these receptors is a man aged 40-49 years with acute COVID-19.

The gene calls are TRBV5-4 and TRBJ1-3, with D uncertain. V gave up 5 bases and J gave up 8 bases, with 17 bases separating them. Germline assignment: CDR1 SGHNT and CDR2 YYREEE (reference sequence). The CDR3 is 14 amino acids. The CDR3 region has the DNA TGTGCCAGCAGTCCGGGCCTTGCCGGGGACACCATATATTTT. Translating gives CASSPGLAGDTIYF.

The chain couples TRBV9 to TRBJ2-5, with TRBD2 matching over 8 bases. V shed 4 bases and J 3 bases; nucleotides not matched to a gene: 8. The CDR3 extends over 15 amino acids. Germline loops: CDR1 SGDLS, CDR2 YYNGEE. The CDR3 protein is CASSFSGLVKETQYF. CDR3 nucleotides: TGTGCCAGCAGCTTCTCGGGACTAGTAAAAGAGACCCAGTACTTC.

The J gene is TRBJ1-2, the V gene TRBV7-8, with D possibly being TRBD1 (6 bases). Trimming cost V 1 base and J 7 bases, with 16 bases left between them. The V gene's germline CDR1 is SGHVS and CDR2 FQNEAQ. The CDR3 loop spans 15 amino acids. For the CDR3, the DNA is TGTGCCAGCAGCTTAGGGGCAGGGGCTGATTTTGGCTACACCTTC. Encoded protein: CASSLGAGADFGYTF.